Reported below is one TCR beta chain. Assay: immunoSEQ multiplex PCR; the TCRdb copy retains only in-frame clones and omits some. Counted here are approximately 220,000 clones, roughly 84% occurring once; the ten biggest clones make up 27%. The entry originates in a study of blood T cell repertoires in COVID-19. For the study at large: PBMCs, B-cell-depleted T cells, or T cells provided the cDNA or gDNA that made up the material.

Germline V CDR1 and CDR2: MNHEY, SMNVEV (reference sequence). The CDR3 is made up of 16 amino acids. Trimming took off 1 base at V and 0 bases at J, with 7 bases between the two ends. The TCR comes from a man between 40 and 49 years old with acute or convalescent COVID-19. Source material: peripheral blood. The rearrangement links TRBV27 to TRBJ2-6, with D perhaps matching TRBD1 (5 bases). CDR3 in amino acids: CASSLLGASGANVLTF. CDR3 bases: TGTGCCAGCAGTTTATTAGGGGCCTCTGGGGCCAACGTCCTGACTTTC.